This T cell receptor beta chain was identified in a study of shared clonotypes between healthy human individuals. Germline CDR1 SGHDT, CDR2 YYEEEE. Trimming shortened V by 2 bases and J by 2 bases, and 14 bases separated the two germline ends. The CDR3 has 16 residues. As to this clone: Its antigen is currently unknown.

Some clones are missing from TCRdb's copy, which holds only in-frame ones; the method was immunoSEQ multiplex PCR. In the table there are fewer than 200,000 clones, 66% of which are singletons. Study-wide results and caveats: Relative to memory subsets, naive subsets generally showed larger estimated richness. Since donors were few, the genetic and exposure-history diversity represented was limited. The four-donor shared clonotypes exceeded non-shared clonotypes in generation probability, with non-shared ones scoring lower. Although depth was large, rarefaction showed that sequencing of the sorted subsets was incomplete.

The sequence was collected from a young man in good health. The chain has TRBV5-6 and TRBJ1-5, with D maybe TRBD1 (6 bases). The sample taken for sequencing was memory CD4+ T cells sorted from blood. Specified subset: CD45RA-negative fraction. CDR3 protein: CASSFSGAGGNQPQHF. CDR3 sequence (DNA): TGTGCCAGCAGCTTCTCAGGGGCCGGTGGCAATCAGCCCCAGCATTTT.